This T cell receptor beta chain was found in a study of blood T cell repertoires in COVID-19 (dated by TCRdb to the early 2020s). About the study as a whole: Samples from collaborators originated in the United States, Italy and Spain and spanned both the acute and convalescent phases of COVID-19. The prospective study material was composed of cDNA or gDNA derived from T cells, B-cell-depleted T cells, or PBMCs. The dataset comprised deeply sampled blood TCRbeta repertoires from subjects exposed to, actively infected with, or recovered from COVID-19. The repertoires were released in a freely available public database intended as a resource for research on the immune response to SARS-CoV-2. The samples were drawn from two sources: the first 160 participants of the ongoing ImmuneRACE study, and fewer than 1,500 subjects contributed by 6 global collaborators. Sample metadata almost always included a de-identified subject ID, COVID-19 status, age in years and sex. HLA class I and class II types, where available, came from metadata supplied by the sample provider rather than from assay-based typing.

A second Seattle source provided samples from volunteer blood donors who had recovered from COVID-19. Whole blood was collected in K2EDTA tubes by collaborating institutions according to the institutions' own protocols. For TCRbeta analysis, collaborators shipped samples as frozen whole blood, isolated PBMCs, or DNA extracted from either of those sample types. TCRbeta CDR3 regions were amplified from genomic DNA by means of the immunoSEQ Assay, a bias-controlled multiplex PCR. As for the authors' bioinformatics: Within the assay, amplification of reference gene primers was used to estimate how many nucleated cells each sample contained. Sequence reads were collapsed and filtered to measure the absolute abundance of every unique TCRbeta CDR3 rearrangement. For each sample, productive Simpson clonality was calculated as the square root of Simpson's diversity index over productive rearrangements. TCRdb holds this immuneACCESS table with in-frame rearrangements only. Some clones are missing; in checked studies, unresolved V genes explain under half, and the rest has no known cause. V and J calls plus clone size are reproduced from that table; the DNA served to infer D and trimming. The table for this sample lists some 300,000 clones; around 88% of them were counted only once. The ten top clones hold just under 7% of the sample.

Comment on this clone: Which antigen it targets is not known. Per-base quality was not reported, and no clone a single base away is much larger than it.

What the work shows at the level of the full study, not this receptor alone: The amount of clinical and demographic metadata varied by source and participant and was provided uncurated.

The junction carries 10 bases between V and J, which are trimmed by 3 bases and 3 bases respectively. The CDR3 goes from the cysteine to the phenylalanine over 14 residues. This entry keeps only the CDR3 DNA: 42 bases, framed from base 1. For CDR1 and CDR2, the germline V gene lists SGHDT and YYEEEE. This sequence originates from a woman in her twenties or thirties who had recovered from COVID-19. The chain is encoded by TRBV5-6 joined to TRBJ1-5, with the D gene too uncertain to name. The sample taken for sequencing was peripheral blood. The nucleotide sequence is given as TGTGCCAGCAGCTATCGGGAGGACAATCAGCCCCAGCATTTT. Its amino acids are CASSYREDNQPQHF.